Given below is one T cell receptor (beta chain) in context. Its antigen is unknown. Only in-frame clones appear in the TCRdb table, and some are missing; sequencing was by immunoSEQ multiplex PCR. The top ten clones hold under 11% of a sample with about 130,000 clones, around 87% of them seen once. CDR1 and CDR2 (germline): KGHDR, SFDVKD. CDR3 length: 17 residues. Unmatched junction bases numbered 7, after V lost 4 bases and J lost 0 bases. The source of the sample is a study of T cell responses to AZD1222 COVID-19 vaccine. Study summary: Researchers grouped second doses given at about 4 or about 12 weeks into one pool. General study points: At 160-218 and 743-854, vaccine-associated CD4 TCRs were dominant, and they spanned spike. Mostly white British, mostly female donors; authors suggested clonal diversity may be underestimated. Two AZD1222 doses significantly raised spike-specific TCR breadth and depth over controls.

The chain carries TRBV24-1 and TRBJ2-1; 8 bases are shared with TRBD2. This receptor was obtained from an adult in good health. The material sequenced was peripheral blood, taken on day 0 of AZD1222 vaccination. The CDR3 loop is CATSDLGLACSYNEQFF. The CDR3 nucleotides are TGTGCCACCAGTGACCTCGGACTAGCCTGCTCCTACAATGAGCAGTTCTTC.